This T cell receptor beta chain was captured in a study of T cell responses to AZD1222 COVID-19 vaccine. Comments on this clone: Its antigen is as yet unknown.

CDR1 and CDR2 from the germline V gene are MNHEY and SVGAGI. With V trimmed by 10 bases and J by 10 bases, 13 bases remained unmatched. The length of the CDR3 is 13 residues. Points from the study as a whole: Nearly half of spike-specific TCRs reportedly target variant regions that are unmutated in the B.1.351 and B.1.1.7 variants.

Profiled with immunoSEQ multiplex PCR; TCRdb holds only in-frame clones, not every one. The table shows tens of thousands of clones, with about nine tenths occurring only once. V gene TRBV6-5 combines with J gene TRBJ1-1; 9 bases fit TRBD1. Sequencing was performed on peripheral blood, taken 28 days after the second AZD1222 dose. This clonotype was obtained from an adult who received the AZD1222 COVID-19 vaccine. The CDR3 nucleotides are TGTGCCACTACCGCCCCTGGGACAGGGCGAGCTTTCTTT. As protein: CATTAPGTGRAFF.